The entry below gives a single T cell receptor beta chain sequence along with its context. The antigen is undetermined. Method: immunoSEQ multiplex PCR; TCRdb's copy keeps in-frame clones and lacks some. The repertoire has around 16,000 clones, over 70% of them found once; the top ten carry more than 6.5%. The rectum was sampled with one to two pinch biopsies at colonoscopy. This entry belongs to a study of pediatric ulcerative colitis. Germline CDR1 MNHNY, CDR2 SVGAGI (reference sequence). This CDR3 comprises 14 residues. V lost 2 bases and J 3 bases, leaving 10 bases between the germline ends. Study-wide results and limits: All ulcerative colitis patients, but no controls, carried a couple of rectal clonotypes. Compared with controls, ulcerative colitis showed greater blood-rectum clone sharing. Total lymphocyte DNA, not sorted subsets, was the template. Some T cells in rectal biopsies may come from blood, especially with overt colitis.

Material: gut tissue. This clonotype was obtained from a boy younger than 18 who was a control in a study of pediatric ulcerative colitis. The rearrangement links TRBV6-6 to TRBJ1-1; TRBD1 is a possible D gene (5 bases). The CDR3 reads CASSYGGTDTEAFF. DNA for the CDR3: TGTGCCAGCAGTTACGGGGGAACGGACACTGAAGCTTTCTTT.